These 31 T cell receptor beta chains were all obtained from the same sample, sequenced in a study of Ad26.COV2.S vaccination and SARS-CoV-2 variants. The treatment was: some 20 received Ad26.COV2.S at low or high dose, single or two shots; roughly 5 received placebo; per-sample allocation not given. Day 63 after the first vaccine or placebo injection was the time point for sampling. Repertoires were generated with immunoSEQ multiplex PCR, while TCRdb's copy carries only in-frame clones and drops some. The repertoire holds some 300,000 clones, with 85% to 90% as singletons. This sample comprised peripheral blood, obtained in a trial of Ad26.COV2.S vaccine versus placebo. The origin of the receptors is a person aged 18-65 years who received the Ad26.COV2.S COVID-19 vaccine or a placebo.

V is TRBV18 and J is TRBJ1-1; D uncertain. The CDR3 contains 15 residues. Germline-derived CDR1 and CDR2 are KGHSH and LQKENI. V lost 0 bases and J 9 bases, leaving 17 bases between the germline ends. CDR3 amino acids: CASSPPGGVPRKAFF. DNA for the CDR3: TGTGCCAGCTCACCACCGGGTGGAGTCCCGAGGAAAGCTTTCTTT.

V usage is TRBV7-9 and J usage is TRBJ1-1, with D unresolved. In germline, CDR1 is SEHNR, CDR2 FQNEAQ (reference sequence). V dropped 6 bases and J dropped 0 bases, with 8 bases sitting between them. The CDR3 runs to 13 residues. CDR3 residues: CASSRGLNTEAFF. The CDR3 DNA is TGTGCCAGCAGTCGGGGTTTGAACACTGAAGCTTTCTTT.

CDR3 in amino acids: CASSETGHEKLFF. In DNA, the CDR3 is TGTGCCAGCAGTGAAACAGGGCATGAAAAACTGTTTTTT. V and J are TRBV2 and TRBJ1-4, with TRBD1 as a possible D gene (6 bases). This CDR3 spans 13 amino acids. V lost 2 bases, J lost 6 bases, and 7 bases lay in between. Per germline, CDR1 SNHLY and CDR2 FYNNEI.

The rearrangement links TRBV19 to TRBJ1-3; TRBD1 is a possible D gene (6 bases). V gave up 4 bases and J gave up 0 bases, with 16 bases separating them. Germline assignment: CDR1 LNHDA and CDR2 SQIVND (reference sequence). This CDR3 has 17 amino acids. In DNA, the CDR3 is TGTGCCAGTAGTACAATACAGGGATCCCGCTCTGGAAACACCATATATTTT. This gives the protein CASSTIQGSRSGNTIYF. The full variable domain, in which reference TRBV19 and TRBJ1-3 provide the parts outside the CDR3, is DGGITQSPKYLFRKEGQNVTLSCEQNLNHDAMYWYRQDPGQGLRLIYYSQIVNDFQKGDIAEGYSVSREKKESFPLTVTSAQKNPTAFYLCASSTIQGSRSGNTIYFGEGSWLTVV.

J is TRBJ1-2 and V is TRBV5-4; 7 bases fit TRBD1. Germline CDR1 is SGHNT and CDR2 is YYREEE (reference sequence). CDR3 size: 16 residues. After removal of 4 bases from V and 1 base from J, the junction contained 10 bases not matched to a gene. The CDR3 coding sequence is TGTGCCAGCAGCCCCCCGACAGGGCCAATTAACTATGGCTACACCTTC. Encoded protein: CASSPPTGPINYGYTF. Full variable domain (outside the CDR3, taken from reference TRBV5-4 and TRBJ1-2): ETGVTQSPTHLIKTRGQQVTLRCSSQSGHNTVSWYQQALGQGPQFIFQYYREEENGRGNFPPRFSGLQFPNYSSELNVNALELDDSALYLCASSPPTGPINYGYTFGSGTRLTVV.

The DNA for the CDR3 is TGCGCCAGCAGCCGCGGACAGGGAGGTGGGATAGAGTACTTC. It translates to CASSRGQGGGIEYF. This chain links TRBV5-1 with TRBJ2-4, with 8 bases lining up with TRBD1. The V segment lost 4 bases and the J segment 14 bases; nucleotides outside the gene matches: 14. Looked up from germline, CDR1 is SGHRS and CDR2 is YFSETQ. The CDR3 spans 14 residues.

This chain connects TRBV6-6 to TRBJ2-7, with 16 bases fitting TRBD2. Germline V gene lookup returns CDR1 MNHNY and CDR2 SVGAGI (reference sequence). The V gene end was trimmed by 5 bases and the J gene end by 3 bases; junction bases not matched to a gene: 7. CDR3 length: 17 residues. CDR3 in DNA: TGTGCCAGCAGTCATCCGGGACTAGCGGGGGGGGACTACGAGCAGTACTTC. This translates into CASSHPGLAGGDYEQYF.

CDR3 in amino acids: CASSKGCKGNYGYTF. The CDR3 DNA reads as TGTGCCAGCAGCAAAGGGTGTAAGGGTAACTATGGCTACACCTTC. The chain links TRBV21-1 to TRBJ1-2. TRBV21-1 is noted as a pseudogene. The CDR3 is 15 amino acids.

The chain employs TRBV6-1 and TRBJ2-1; the D gene is possibly TRBD2 (8 bases). CDR3 size: 17 residues. Germline lookup yields CDR1 MNHNS and CDR2 SASEGT. V lost 4 bases to trimming and J lost 2 bases, with 18 bases between them. The CDR3 DNA sequence: TGTGCCAGCAGTGGAAGGGGGCGGGGGGAACCCTACAATGAGCAGTTCTTC. Translated: CASSGRGRGEPYNEQFF.

V gene TRBV29-1 combines with J gene TRBJ1-4; D is unclear. The CDR3 is 12 amino acids. Germline loops: CDR1 SQVTM, CDR2 ANQGSEA. V lost 7 bases and J 8 bases, leaving 14 bases between the germline ends. Here the CDR3 DNA reads TGCAGCGCTCAAAACGGAGAAGAAAAACTGTTTTTT. It specifies CSAQNGEEKLFF.

The CDR3 spells CASSYSHLAGGQSSYNEQFF. The CDR3 DNA follows: TGTGCCAGCAGTTACTCCCACCTAGCGGGGGGGCAGAGCTCCTACAATGAGCAGTTCTTC. The genes are TRBV6-2 or TRBV6-3 and TRBJ2-1, with 12 bases that match TRBD2. V lost 0 bases and J lost 0; bases outside the gene matches: 9. Germline V gene sequence: CDR1 MNHEY, CDR2 SVGEGT. The CDR3 covers 20 residues.

The rearrangement uses TRBV7-2 and TRBJ1-2, with D possibly being TRBD1 (5 bases). Trimming stripped 3 bases from V and 4 bases from J, with 12 bases between. The CDR3 is 14 amino acids. The germline gives CDR1 SGHTA, CDR2 FQGNSA. In DNA form, the CDR3 reads TGTGCCAGCAGCTTCCCCGGGGCGGGCTATGGCTACACCTTC. Translated: CASSFPGAGYGYTF.

This chain uses TRBV27 with TRBJ2-6, with 11 positions matching TRBD1. Germline CDR1 MNHEY, CDR2 SMNVEV (reference sequence). J gave up 0 bases and V 3 bases, and 16 bases lay outside the gene matches. This CDR3 has 22 amino acids. The CDR3 protein is CASSLRFRTGGFLGSGANVLTF. The CDR3 nucleotides are TGTGCCAGCAGTTTGCGTTTTAGGACAGGGGGCTTTCTTGGCTCTGGGGCCAACGTCCTGACTTTC.

This clone appeared a single time. The genes are TRBV4-1 and TRBJ2-3; perhaps TRBD2 as D (5 bases). Trimming cost V 0 bases and J 0 bases, with 19 bases left between them. The CDR3 totals 19 residues. Germline V gene sequence: CDR1 MGHRA, CDR2 YSYEKL. CDR3 amino acids: CASSQEAPRRAPSTDTQYF. CDR3 DNA sequence: TGCGCCAGCAGCCAAGAGGCCCCCCGGCGGGCTCCTAGCACAGATACGCAGTATTTT.

The V and J genes are TRBV15 and TRBJ2-5, with D hard to call. The V end was cut by 3 bases, the J end by 2 bases, with 4 bases between. Germline V gene sequence: CDR1 LNHNV, CDR2 YYDKDF (reference sequence). The CDR3 loop spans 12 amino acids. CDR3 sequence (DNA): TGTGCCACCAGCAGGGTACAAGAGACCCAGTACTTC. It translates to CATSRVQETQYF.

The chain employs TRBV27 and TRBJ1-5; D is undetermined. Germline V gene lookup returns CDR1 MNHEY and CDR2 SMNVEV (reference sequence). Trimming shortened V by 6 bases and J by 2 bases, and 8 bases separated the two germline ends. The CDR3 is 13 amino acids. Written as DNA, the CDR3 is TGTGCCAGCAGGGAGGGTCGCAATCAGCCCCAGCATTTT. Its translation is CASREGRNQPQHF.

In this sample, this clone turned up once. The genes are TRBV2 and TRBJ2-5; TRBD1 is a possible D gene (5 bases). CDR3 size: 13 residues. CDR1 and CDR2 from the germline V gene are SNHLY and FYNNEI. Trimming left V 3 bases short and J 5 bases short, with 10 bases between. The CDR3: CASSDWGWETQYF. CDR3 nucleotide sequence: TGTGCCAGCAGTGATTGGGGCTGGGAGACCCAGTACTTC.

The chain couples TRBV5-1 to TRBJ2-7; D uncertain. The ends were cut back, 0 bases at V and 2 bases at J, with 3 bases in the middle. The germline CDR1 and CDR2 sequences are SGHRS and YFSETQ. CDR3 length: 12 amino acids. CDR3: CASSLVPYEQYF. The CDR3 DNA sequence: TGCGCCAGCAGCTTGGTCCCCTACGAGCAGTACTTC.

V and J are TRBV20-1 and TRBJ1-1, with unresolved D. Between the trimmed V and J ends, which lost 5 bases and 3 bases, there was a span of 7 bases. The CDR3 runs to 11 residues. The V gene's germline CDR1 is DFQATT and CDR2 SNEGSKA (reference sequence). The CDR3 sequence is CSACQDTEAFF. CDR3 sequence (DNA): TGCAGTGCTTGTCAGGACACTGAAGCTTTCTTT.

V and J are TRBV30 and TRBJ2-3; D is uncertain. The germline V and J ends were trimmed by 0 bases and 5 bases, with 12 bases remaining between them. Germline V gives CDR1 GTSNPN, CDR2 SVGIG (reference sequence). There are 14 residues in the CDR3. This CDR3 is CAWSVVAGRDTQYF. DNA of the CDR3: TGTGCCTGGAGTGTAGTGGCAGGACGAGATACGCAGTATTTT.

The V gene is TRBV6-1, the J gene TRBJ1-1; 7 nucleotides line up with TRBD1. Germline V gene lookup returns CDR1 MNHNS and CDR2 SASEGT. The CDR3 contains 13 residues. With 2 bases clipped from V and 10 bases from J, the junction kept 7 bases outside the gene matches. The CDR3 loop is CASSEMAGGTAFF. The CDR3 DNA follows: TGTGCCAGCAGTGAAATGGCAGGGGGTACAGCTTTCTTT.

This rearrangement joins TRBV10-1 to TRBJ1-1; 7 bases are a match to TRBD1. CDR3 length equals 13 residues. CDR1 is WNHNN and CDR2 is SYGVQD in the germline V gene (reference sequence). J gave up 1 base and V 6 bases, and 2 bases lay outside the gene matches. CDR3 sequence reads: CASRRDRNTEAFF. The CDR3 nucleotides are TGCGCCAGCAGACGGGACAGGAACACTGAAGCTTTCTTT.

This clone has only a few counts. One junction end disagrees with the germline gene, perhaps due to a read error. This chain joins TRBV7-7 and TRBJ1-1, with 9 bases identical to TRBD1. This CDR3 is 17 amino acids long. Per the germline V gene, CDR1 is SSHAT and CDR2 is FNYEAQ (reference sequence). CDR3: CASSPLPGQGRNTEAFF. The CDR3 DNA follows: TGTGCTAGCAGCCCCCTTCCGGGACAGGGTCGGAACACTGAAGCTTTCTTT. The full variable domain, with the rest looked up from reference TRBV7-7 and TRBJ1-1, is GAGVSQSPRYKVTKRGQDVTLRCDPISSHATLYWYQQALGQGPEFLTYFNYEAQPDKSGLPSDRFSAERPEGSISTLTIQRTEQRDSAMYRCASSPLPGQGRNTEAFFGQGTRLTVV.

This clone was found once. The genes are TRBV18 and TRBJ2-1; 7 nucleotides match TRBD1. Germline values: CDR1 KGHSH, CDR2 LQKENI. The CDR3 has 15 amino acids. Unmatched junction bases numbered 8, after V lost 3 bases and J lost 6 bases. CDR3 sequence reads: CASSPLGGRINEQFF. CDR3 sequence (DNA): TGTGCCAGCTCACCCCTAGGGGGCCGAATCAATGAGCAGTTCTTC.

This clone was counted once. J is TRBJ1-6 and V is TRBV5-4, with D perhaps matching TRBD1 (6 bases). The CDR3 loop spans 17 amino acids. V lost 1 base and J 6 bases, leaving 17 bases between the germline ends. CDR1 is SGHNT, CDR2 YYREEE, per germline (reference sequence). This chain's CDR3 is CASSLLVSGRGNSPLHF. The DNA of the CDR3 is TGTGCCAGCAGCTTGTTAGTTTCGGGCAGGGGTAATTCACCCCTCCACTTT.

The rearrangement joins TRBV7-3 to TRBJ2-1; 7 nucleotides line up with TRBD2. Germline CDR1 and CDR2: SGHTA and FQGTGA. This CDR3 spans 15 amino acids. V dropped 5 bases and J dropped 7; count of bases not matched to a gene: 11. CDR3 sequence (DNA): TGTGCCAGCAGCCTTACAGCGCGGGGGAATAATGAGCAGTTCTTC. It is translated as CASSLTARGNNEQFF.

This chain uses TRBV27 with TRBJ2-5, with 8 positions matching TRBD1. The CDR3 is 15 residues long. Trimming removed 3 bases from V and 1 base from J; junction bases left unmatched: 4. Germline V gene sequence: CDR1 MNHEY, CDR2 SMNVEV (reference sequence). CDR3 sequence: CASSFYGQGQETQYF. Here the CDR3 DNA reads TGTGCCAGCAGTTTTTACGGACAGGGCCAAGAGACCCAGTACTTC.

This chain joins TRBV19 and TRBJ2-5; 7 bases align to TRBD2. In germline, CDR1 is LNHDA, CDR2 SQIVND (reference sequence). The junction had 5 bases not matched to a gene; V was cut back by 3 bases and J by 4 bases. This CDR3 is 14 amino acids long. The CDR3 region has the DNA TGTGCCAGTAGTATTACGGGCGGGGGAGAGACCCAGTACTTC. This codes for CASSITGGGETQYF.

The chain links TRBV5-8 to TRBJ1-2; 7 bases align to TRBD1. Trimming took 2 bases from V and 8 from J; bases not matched to a gene: 9. This CDR3 contains 14 residues. The V gene's germline CDR1 is SGHTS and CDR2 YDEGEE. The CDR3 nucleotides read TGTGCCAGCAGCTTCGTTGGGCGGGACAGCGGCTACACCTTC. The encoded protein is CASSFVGRDSGYTF.

Here the CDR3 reads CASSYIDRATYNSPLHF. The CDR3, as DNA: TGTGCCAGCAGTTACATCGACAGGGCCACCTATAATTCACCCCTCCACTTT. The chain joins TRBV6-2 or TRBV6-3 to TRBJ1-6, with 7 bases fitting TRBD1. Germline V gene data show CDR1 as MNHEY and CDR2 as SVGEGT. This CDR3 is 17 amino acids long. Losses at the gene ends were 2 bases for V and 2 bases for J; bases not matched to a gene: 6.

The chain is built from TRBV7-2 and TRBJ2-1; 8 nucleotides agree with TRBD2. Germline CDR1 is SGHTA and CDR2 is FQGNSA. With V trimmed by 5 bases and J by 5 bases, 8 bases remained unmatched. CDR3 length: 15 amino acids. The CDR3 DNA reads as TGTGCCAGCAGCACCTTAGCGGGGATAAACAATGAGCAGTTCTTC. Protein product: CASSTLAGINNEQFF. The variable domain in full, with the rest retrieved from reference TRBV7-2 and TRBJ2-1, is GAGVSQSPSNKVTEKGKDVELRCDPISGHTALYWYRQSLGQGLEFLIYFQGNSAPDKSGLPSDRFSAERTGGSVSTLTIQRTQQEDSAVYLCASSTLAGINNEQFFGPGTRLTVL.